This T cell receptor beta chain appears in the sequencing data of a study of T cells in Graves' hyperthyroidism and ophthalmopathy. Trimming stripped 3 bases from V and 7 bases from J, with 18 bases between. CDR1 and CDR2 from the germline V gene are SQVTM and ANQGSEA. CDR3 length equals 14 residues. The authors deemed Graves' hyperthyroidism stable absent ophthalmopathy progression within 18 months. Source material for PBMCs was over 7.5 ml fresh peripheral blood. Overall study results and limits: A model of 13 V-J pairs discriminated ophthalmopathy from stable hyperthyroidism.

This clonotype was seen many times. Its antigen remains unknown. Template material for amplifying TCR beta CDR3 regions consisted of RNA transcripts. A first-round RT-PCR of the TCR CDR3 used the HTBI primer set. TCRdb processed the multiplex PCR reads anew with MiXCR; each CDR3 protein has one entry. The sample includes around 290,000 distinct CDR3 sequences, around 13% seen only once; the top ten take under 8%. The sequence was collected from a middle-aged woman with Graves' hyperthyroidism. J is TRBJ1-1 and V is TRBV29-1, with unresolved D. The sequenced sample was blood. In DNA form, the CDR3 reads TGCAGCGTTGAGACCGACGTGGCAGGCTTTGAAGCTTTCTTT. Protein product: CSVETDVAGFEAFF.